The present entry profiles one T cell receptor (beta chain) with its context. This sample stems from a study of blood T cell repertoires in COVID-19. Resolution of symptoms, clearance, or two negative PCRs was present in recovered Cohort 3 donors. TCRdb's table, derived via immunoSEQ multiplex PCR, lists solely in-frame clones and lacks some. Altogether 380,000 or so clones are present, about 89% being singletons, with the ten largest covering approximately 1.3%. Unmatched junction bases numbered 7, after V lost 3 bases and J lost 7 bases. Looked up from germline, CDR1 is GTSNPN and CDR2 is SVGIG (reference sequence). The CDR3 totals 13 residues.

The sequence came from a man aged 25-45 years who had recovered from COVID-19. The sequenced sample was PBMCs or T cells enriched from blood (not recorded which). The rearrangement links TRBV30 to TRBJ1-2; 8 bases map to TRBD1. CDR3 sequence (DNA): TGTGCCTGGAGCTTATCCGGACAGGGTGGCTACACCTTC. This translates into CAWSLSGQGGYTF.